These 19 T cell receptor beta chains were all obtained from the same sample, sequenced in a study of shared clonotypes between healthy human individuals. Profiling relied on immunoSEQ multiplex PCR, and the TCRdb table lists in-frame clones only, not all of them. The table shows 85,000 to 100,000 clones, with 68% occurring only once. Sequencing was performed on memory CD8+ T cells sorted from blood. The subset: CD45RO+ cells pooled with CCR7-negative TemRA cells. These receptors came from a man aged 25-40 years in good health.

The CDR3 protein is CASSSRGGDEKLFF. CDR3 nucleotide sequence: TGTGCCAGCAGCTCCAGGGGAGGCGATGAAAAACTGTTTTTT. V is TRBV7-9 and J is TRBJ1-4; D possibly corresponds to TRBD1 (6 bases). The germline V gene encodes CDR1 SEHNR and CDR2 FQNEAQ (reference sequence). V was cut by 4 bases and J by 6 bases, with 12 bases left in between. The CDR3 runs 14 residues. The whole variable domain, filled in from reference TRBV7-9 and TRBJ1-4, reads DTGVSQNPRHKITKRGQNVTFRCDPISEHNRLYWYRQTLGQGPEFLTYFQNEAQLEKSRLLSDRFSAERPKGSFSTLEIQRTEQGDSAMYLCASSSRGGDEKLFFGSGTQLSVL.

This chain's CDR3 is CASSPRRGGEYEQYF. DNA for the CDR3: TGCGCCAGCAGCCCCCGAAGGGGGGGGGAATACGAGCAGTACTTC. The chain combines TRBV5-1 with TRBJ2-7; D is possibly TRBD2 (7 bases). CDR3 length: 15 residues. Deletions cut 4 bases from V and 4 bases from J, with 18 bases between. CDR1 and CDR2 from the germline V gene are SGHRS and YFSETQ.

CDR3 in amino acids: CASSLELVKETQYF. CDR3 sequence (DNA): TGTGCCAGCAGCTTAGAGTTGGTCAAAGAGACCCAGTACTTC. This chain connects TRBV5-4 to TRBJ2-5; D ambiguous. The V end was cut by 2 bases, the J end by 3 bases, with 11 bases between. This CDR3 region has 14 residues. Germline CDR1 is SGHNT and CDR2 is YYREEE (reference sequence).

The chain links TRBV7-2 to TRBJ2-1, with TRBD2 matching over 10 bases. V trimming: 1 base; J trimming: 9 bases; junction bases outside the gene matches: 6. Germline values: CDR1 SGHTA, CDR2 FQGNSA. The CDR3 loop spans 15 amino acids. In DNA form, the CDR3 reads TGTGCCAGCAGCTTAGGGCTAGCGGGAGAAAGTGAGCAGTTCTTC. This codes for CASSLGLAGESEQFF.

The V and J genes are TRBV4-1 and TRBJ2-7; D not certain. Germline CDR1 reads MGHRA; CDR2 reads YSYEKL. V was cut by 1 base and J by 3 bases, with 13 bases left in between. The CDR3 length is 15 residues. CDR3 coding DNA: TGCGCCAGCAGCCAAGCCTTGACGTTCGGCTACGAGCAGTACTTC. Protein: CASSQALTFGYEQYF.

The rearrangement links TRBV28 to TRBJ2-7; D tentatively fits TRBD1 or TRBD2 (5 bases each). V dropped 6 bases and J dropped 3 bases, with 12 bases sitting between them. Looked up from germline, CDR1 is MDHEN and CDR2 is SYDVKM. The length of the CDR3 is 13 residues. DNA of the CDR3: TGTGCCAGCAGATCCGGGACCATCTACGAGCAGTACTTC. This encodes CASRSGTIYEQYF.

The rearrangement joins TRBV7-2 to TRBJ1-1, with TRBD1 matching over 9 bases. With V trimmed by 5 bases and J by 1 base, 8 bases remained unmatched. This CDR3 has 16 amino acids. Germline V gives CDR1 SGHTA, CDR2 FQGNSA. The CDR3 loop is CASSTRLGQGNTEAFF. CDR3 sequence (DNA): TGTGCCAGCAGCACCCGTTTGGGACAGGGGAACACTGAAGCTTTCTTT. Looking up the rest from reference TRBV7-2 and TRBJ1-1 gives the full variable domain: GAGVSQSPSNKVTEKGKDVELRCDPISGHTALYWYRQSLGQGLEFLIYFQGNSAPDKSGLPSDRFSAERTGGSVSTLTIQRTQQEDSAVYLCASSTRLGQGNTEAFFGQGTRLTVV.

The J gene is TRBJ2-1, the V gene TRBV19, with TRBD1 matching 11 bases. V shed 6 bases, J shed 4 bases, and the junction held 2 bases outside the gene matches. Germline V gene data show CDR1 as LNHDA and CDR2 as SQIVND (reference sequence). The CDR3 totals 14 residues. The CDR3 loop is CASSGDRGYNEQFF. In nucleotides, the CDR3 is TGTGCCAGTAGCGGGGACAGGGGGTACAATGAGCAGTTCTTC.

About this clone: A far larger clone is a single base away, which makes a read error likely. Here the CDR3 omits its conserved ending phenylalanine or tryptophan, so a read error is the likely source. V usage is TRBV28 and J usage is TRBJ2-7, with D tentatively TRBD2 (5 bases). The CDR3 loop spans 10 amino acids. Trimming took 8 bases from V and 9 from J, leaving 11 bases between them. CDR1 is MDHEN and CDR2 is SYDVKM in the germline V gene. The CDR3 loop reads CASAGVGQYL. CDR3 nucleotides: TGTGCCAGCGCCGGGGTGGGGCAGTACCTC.

Only one count was recorded for this clone. V usage is TRBV7-9 and J usage is TRBJ2-1, with 10 bases matching TRBD2. Germline lookup yields CDR1 SEHNR and CDR2 FQNEAQ (reference sequence). The CDR3 contains 19 residues. Trimming removed 1 base from V and 0 bases from J; junction bases left unmatched: 9. In nucleotides, the CDR3 is TGTGCCAGCAGCTTAGGGCTAGCGGGAGACCCCCGCTCCTACAATGAGCAGTTCTTC. It translates to CASSLGLAGDPRSYNEQFF.

Only a few counts were recorded for this clone. The CDR3 reads CASSRLAPVTDTQYF. In DNA, the CDR3 is TGTGCCAGCAGCCGCCTGGCCCCCGTCACAGATACGCAGTATTTT. This chain connects TRBV27 to TRBJ2-3, with unresolved D. CDR1 and CDR2 (germline): MNHEY, SMNVEV (reference sequence). The CDR3 length is 15 residues. Trimming removed 6 bases from V and 2 bases from J, with 15 bases in between.

This chain joins TRBV18 and TRBJ1-2; 10 bases are shared with TRBD1. This CDR3 comprises 16 residues. V was pared by 5 bases and J by 6 bases, with 12 bases of the junction left unmatched. Germline lookup yields CDR1 KGHSH and CDR2 LQKENI. CDR3: CASSRGQGSLIDGYTF. CDR3 coding DNA: TGTGCCAGCTCAAGGGGACAGGGGTCCCTGATCGATGGCTACACCTTC. Together with reference TRBV18 and TRBJ1-2, the CDR3 gives the full variable domain: NAGVMQNPRHLVRRRGQEARLRCSPMKGHSHVYWYRQLPEEGLKFMVYLQKENIIDESGMPKERFSAEFPKEGPSILRIQQVVRGDSAAYFCASSRGQGSLIDGYTFGSGTRLTVV.

This rearrangement joins TRBV4-2 to TRBJ2-7; 9 nucleotides match TRBD2. From germline, CDR1 is LGHNA and CDR2 YNFKEQ. V lost 5 bases and J lost 6; bases outside the gene matches: 8. CDR3 size: 14 residues. As DNA, the CDR3 is TGTGCCAGCAGCTTAGACCTAGCGGGATTCGAGCAGTACTTC. This sequence encodes CASSLDLAGFEQYF.

This chain uses TRBV5-1 with TRBJ2-7, with D possibly matching TRBD2 (7 bases). The CDR3 covers 15 residues. V was clipped by 4 bases and J by 1 base, with 15 bases between them. Germline CDR1 SGHRS, CDR2 YFSETQ. CDR3 loop: CASSGSGGRSYEQYF. CDR3 DNA sequence: TGCGCCAGCAGCGGTTCGGGGGGCAGATCCTACGAGCAGTACTTC.

This chain joins TRBV6-6 and TRBJ1-2; possible D gene TRBD1, 6 bases. In germline, CDR1 is MNHNY, CDR2 SVGAGI (reference sequence). CDR3 length: 14 amino acids. V lost 5 bases, J lost 3 bases, and 13 bases lay in between. The CDR3 DNA reads TGTGCCAGCAGTGGTGCACAGGGAGACTATGGCTACACCTTC. It encodes CASSGAQGDYGYTF.

This chain joins TRBV11-2 and TRBJ2-1, with a weak D call TRBD1 (6 bases). Germline CDR1 reads SGHAT; CDR2 reads FQNNGV. V lost 5 bases and J 0 bases, leaving 14 bases between the germline ends. The CDR3 contains 16 residues. CDR3 bases: TGTGCCAGCAGCCTCCCAAGGGGGTACTCCTACAATGAGCAGTTCTTC. Translated, it gives CASSLPRGYSYNEQFF.

This chain links TRBV9 with TRBJ2-1, with unresolved D. Germline V gene data show CDR1 as SGDLS and CDR2 as YYNGEE. CDR3 length: 14 residues. V was cut by 0 bases and J by 6 bases, with 10 bases left in between. CDR3 sequence: CASSVAAVRNEQFF. CDR3 in DNA: TGTGCCAGCAGCGTAGCGGCGGTCCGCAATGAGCAGTTCTTC.

This chain joins TRBV7-6 and TRBJ2-3; TRBD2 aligns across 7 bases. Per germline, CDR1 SGHVS and CDR2 FNYEAQ. CDR3 size: 16 residues. V was pared by 1 base and J by 4 bases, with 8 bases of the junction left unmatched. CDR3 protein: CASSLERTSFPDTQYF. CDR3 in DNA: TGTGCCAGCAGCTTAGAGAGGACTAGTTTTCCAGATACGCAGTATTTT. The variable domain in full, with the rest retrieved from reference TRBV7-6 and TRBJ2-3, is GAGVSQSPRYKVTKRGQDVALRCDPISGHVSLYWYRQALGQGPEFLTYFNYEAQQDKSGLPNDRFSAERPEGSISTLTIQRTEQRDSAMYRCASSLERTSFPDTQYFGPGTRLTVL.

This chain joins TRBV5-1 and TRBJ2-2; D unresolved. Deletions cut 0 bases from V and 2 bases from J, with 5 bases between. The CDR3 totals 14 residues. CDR1 SGHRS and CDR2 YFSETQ come from the germline V gene. CDR3 protein: CASSLDTNTGELFF. The CDR3 DNA reads TGCGCCAGCAGCTTGGATACAAACACCGGGGAGCTGTTTTTT.